Listed here are 10 T cell receptor beta chains from one sample, sequenced in a study of shared clonotypes between healthy human individuals. Assay: immunoSEQ multiplex PCR; the TCRdb copy retains only in-frame clones and omits some. The sample comprises millions of clones, roughly 94% of which are singletons, and more than 0.1% rests with the top ten. Sample: naive CD4+ T cells sorted from blood. As to subset: CD45RA+ positively selected. The receptors stem from a man aged 18 to 30 in good health.

As regards this clone: This may be a read error, as it is one base from a much larger clone. Other DNA sequences in the sample encode the same CDR3. The rearrangement uses TRBV28 and TRBJ2-7; 7 bases match TRBD2. Germline CDR1 and CDR2: MDHEN and SYDVKM. This CDR3 spans 13 amino acids. Unmatched junction bases numbered 0, after V lost 2 bases and J lost 2 bases. The CDR3 loop reads CASSLGTTYEQYF. The CDR3 coding sequence is TGTGCCAGCAGTTTAGGGACTACCTACGAGCAGTACTTC.

V gene TRBV5-4 combines with J gene TRBJ2-4; D is ambiguous. V gave up 0 bases and J gave up 0 bases, with 13 bases separating them. Germline CDR1 and CDR2: SGHNT and YYREEE (reference sequence). The CDR3 runs 17 residues. Written as DNA, the CDR3 is TGTGCCAGCAGCTTGGAGCCGGGTTCACCAGCCAAAAACATTCAGTACTTC. Its protein is CASSLEPGSPAKNIQYF.

This chain joins TRBV7-8 and TRBJ2-7, with 9 bases aligning to TRBD1. CDR1 SGHVS and CDR2 FQNEAQ come from the germline V gene. CDR3 size: 16 residues. V lost 1 base, J lost 2 bases, and 6 bases stayed unmatched. The CDR3 is CASSLDPGQGTYEQYF. The CDR3 DNA follows: TGTGCCAGCAGCTTAGATCCGGGACAGGGTACCTACGAGCAGTACTTC.

This clone occurred once. V gene TRBV9 combines with J gene TRBJ1-6, with 7 positions matching TRBD1. CDR1 SGDLS and CDR2 YYNGEE come from the germline V gene. V shed 0 bases and J 3 bases; nucleotides not matched to a gene: 3. The length of the CDR3 is 16 residues. CDR3 coding DNA: TGTGCCAGCAGCGTAGATCCAGGGGGCTATAATTCACCCCTCCACTTT. It yields the protein CASSVDPGGYNSPLHF.

The chain uses TRBV5-6 and TRBJ2-3; 8 bases align to TRBD1. CDR3 length: 15 residues. Germline CDR1 is SGHDT and CDR2 is YYEEEE. Trimming took 3 bases from V and 4 from J; bases not matched to a gene: 7. The CDR3 coding sequence is TGTGCCAGCAGCTCAATGGACAGGGAAGCAGATACGCAGTATTTT. Residues: CASSSMDREADTQYF.

The chain links TRBV6-4 to TRBJ2-3; D unresolved. Germline CDR1 MRHNA, CDR2 SNTAGT. CDR3 length: 16 residues. Trimming shortened V by 6 bases and J by 0 bases, and 16 bases separated the two germline ends. The CDR3 DNA follows: TGTGCCAGCAGCCCCTCAGAGCAGTCTAGCACAGATACGCAGTATTTT. This sequence encodes CASSPSEQSSTDTQYF.

The chain uses TRBV19 and TRBJ1-2; the match to TRBD1 covers 8 bases. Unmatched junction bases numbered 10, after V lost 6 bases and J lost 4 bases. This CDR3 comprises 15 residues. Germline CDR1 and CDR2: LNHDA and SQIVND (reference sequence). CDR3 coding DNA: TGTGCCAGTAGATTCGACAGGGGACTACTCTATGGCTACACCTTC. This encodes CASRFDRGLLYGYTF. The whole variable domain, filled in from reference TRBV19 and TRBJ1-2, reads DGGITQSPKYLFRKEGQNVTLSCEQNLNHDAMYWYRQDPGQGLRLIYYSQIVNDFQKGDIAEGYSVSREKKESFPLTVTSAQKNPTAFYLCASRFDRGLLYGYTFGSGTRLTVV.

The gene calls are TRBV18 and TRBJ2-7, with 15 bases that match TRBD2. The J segment lost 5 bases and the V segment lost 3 bases, leaving 8 bases of the junction unmatched. CDR3 size: 17 residues. Germline-derived CDR1 and CDR2 are KGHSH and LQKENI. The DNA for the CDR3 is TGTGCCAGCTCACCCCTTGGACTAGCGGGGGGGCCGAACGAGCAGTACTTC. Its translation is CASSPLGLAGGPNEQYF.

The V and J genes are TRBV10-3 and TRBJ1-6; tentative D call: TRBD1 (5 bases). The germline CDR1 and CDR2 sequences are ENHRY and SYGVKD. CDR3 size: 16 residues. The V end was cut by 4 bases, the J end by 5 bases, with 15 bases between. CDR3 coding DNA: TGTGCCATCAGTGCCCGGAGAGGGGAGGATAATTCACCCCTCCACTTT. Protein: CAISARRGEDNSPLHF.

The chain links TRBV7-2 to TRBJ2-3; D perhaps matches TRBD1 (5 bases). The germline CDR1 and CDR2 sequences are SGHTA and FQGNSA. Trimming shortened V by 2 bases and J by 5 bases, and 26 bases separated the two germline ends. The CDR3 sequence is 19 residues long. CDR3 amino acids: CASSLIGFGGQGGLDTQYF. The CDR3 nucleotides are TGTGCCAGCAGCTTAATCGGATTTGGTGGGCAGGGTGGTTTAGATACGCAGTATTTT.